This T cell receptor beta chain was recorded in a study of beta chain features in type 1 diabetes. Study-level points and caveats: The naive, central memory and Treg TCRB repertoires showed an apparent similarity that was greater among patients than among healthy donors. Moderate yet significant TCRB CDR3 shortening was seen in Type 1 diabetes patients in all four CD4+ subsets.

The V gene lost 1 base and the J gene lost 6 bases, with 17 bases spanning the gap. Germline V gene lookup returns CDR1 SGHRS and CDR2 YFSETQ. The CDR3 totals 15 residues. Only one count was recorded for this clone. What it binds is not known. As every portion of the isolated RNA was reverse transcribed, the sequencing read expressed TCRB transcripts. The repertoire was sequenced with immunoSEQ multiplex PCR; TCRdb's copy has only in-frame clones and lacks some. The sample includes fewer than 30,000 clones, around 69% of them seen just once. Sorted CD4+ subsets: naive, central memory, regulatory, stem cell-like memory (CD45RO/CCR7/CD25/CD127/CD95/CD27 panel). Sorted populations all exceeded 95% purity.

The chain carries TRBV5-1 and TRBJ2-7, with D possibly TRBD2 on 6 matching bases. The material sequenced was Tregs from blood. This sequence was found in a man younger than 35 with type 1 diabetes. The CDR3 loop is CASSLFYTVEGEQYF. CDR3 coding DNA: TGCGCCAGCAGCTTGTTCTATACTGTGGAGGGCGAGCAGTACTTC.